This T cell receptor (beta chain) stems from a study of CD8+CD57+ T cells in acquired aplastic anemia (dated by TCRdb to 2017 to 2018). In the study overall: DNA extracted from sorted CD4+ and CD8+ cells had a mean of about 3 ug, with a range of roughly 0.2 to 27.4 ug. CD8+CD57+ expansion was defined as a frequency above the mean frequency observed in healthy subjects.

As for this clonotype: Its antigen has not been determined. Base qualities are missing; no much larger clone stands one base away.

TCR beta VDJ combination and CDR3 sequence profiling used genomic DNA as the template. An Illumina HiSeq 2000 was used for TCR repertoire sequencing. The original pipeline was this. TRBV/TRBJ rearrangement plots, CDR3 size and DJ length profiles, and Simpson's diversity index were used to evaluate the repertoires. The most abundant DNA sequence in the deep sequencing data was defined as the immunodominant clone. CDR3 amino acid sequences were checked for sharing across subjects and were also compared against the VDJdb database and published repertoires. TCRdb reworked the public reads: Q25 trimming with fastp, MiXCR clone assembly, productive beta chains retained. For every CDR3 protein sequence, its rows merge into one entry that carries the most common genes and DNA. Here the V and J calls rest on TCRdb's processing, not on the authors' analysis. This sample gives approximately 98,000 distinct CDR3 sequences in total; roughly two thirds of them show up just once. Together, the top ten hold 50% to 70% of the sample.

Overall results and qualifications from the work: Fewer than 30 CD8+ CDR3 sequences were found in both patients and controls but appeared to be highly expressed in patients and within the immunodominant clones of the patients. No significant difference in CD8+ Simpson's diversity was found between patients and healthy controls (P=0.060).

V loses 0 bases of germline sequence and J loses 10 bases, and the interval between the two ends is 12 bases. CDR1 SGHAT and CDR2 FQNNGV are derived from the germline V gene. The CDR3 has 13 amino acids, counting the end cysteine and phenylalanine. The retained sequence is limited to the CDR3, 39 bases, with the frame set at the first base. Expansion of CD8+CD57+ cells had been shown by flow cytometry in the patients chosen for sequencing. Severe acquired aplastic anemia was diagnosed in all patients according to International Study of Aplastic Anemia and Agranulocytosis and Camitta criteria. At the time blood was sampled, none of the patients had received any therapy. The study deep-sequenced TCR repertoires of sorted CD4+ and CD8+ blood T cells from severe aplastic anemia patients and healthy subjects. Patients were enrolled under clinicaltrials.gov protocols 00001620, 01623167, 00001397, 00071045, 00081523 and 00961064 in the USA. Ficoll-Paque density gradient centrifugation was used to isolate peripheral blood mononuclear cells. Before DNA was extracted, CD4+ and CD8+ T cells were sorted using either FACS or magnetic beads.

This chain is built from TRBV11-2 and TRBJ1-2, with the D gene not confidently named. Input material: sorted CD4+, CD8+, or CD8+CD57+ T cells (not recorded which) from PBMCs. This clonotype originated in a human donor with aplastic anemia. The DNA sequence is TGTGCCAGCAGCTTAGATAACGGACCTACCTACACCTTC. This yields the protein CASSLDNGPTYTF.